The sequence of this TCR beta chain was determined in a study of shared clonotypes between healthy human individuals (dated by TCRdb to about 2020). With respect to the entire study: Two women and a few men aged 18 to 49 years were included in the cohort. For each donor, CD4 naive and CD4 memory were each run on three plates, CD8 naive on two plates, and CD8 memory on one plate. To estimate repertoire size and how much clonotypes are shared between individuals, the study performed deep sequencing of blood TCR repertoires from a handful of healthy adults. To increase sequencing depth and limit assay-specific biases, TCR repertoire library preparation and sequencing were carried out by different laboratories using diverse techniques. Leukapheresis yielded between about 0.9 and 9.5 billion PBMCs per donor. What the authors observed across the whole study: Compared with non-shared clonotypes, the clonotypes found in all four sorted-subset donors had higher generation probabilities. Based on pairwise subsampling, the degree of clonotype sharing among donors was expected to be affected by sequencing depth. The genetic and exposure-history diversity represented was limited by the small number of donors. Estimated clonotype richness was generally larger for naive than for memory subsets. About 5% of naive CD4, 3.5% of naive CD8, roughly 2.4% of memory CD4, and around 0.4% of memory CD8 clonotypes were shared across a few donors. Sampling was restricted to blood, and TCR repertoires in tissues likely differ from the TCR repertoires found in blood. Rarefaction of sorted-subset datasets indicated incomplete sequencing despite the large sequencing depth.

In regard to this clone: The antigen this receptor binds is unknown. No much larger clonotype is one base removed from it; base qualities were not supplied.

TCR CDR3 regions were amplified from genomic DNA by multiplex PCR using the deep immunoSEQ assay. Extracted genomic DNA from each cell subset was distributed evenly across all wells of several immunoSEQ 96-well plates, and each plate was treated as a replicate. For sorted subsets, approximately 200 ng of genomic DNA, equivalent to 25,000 to 35,000 T cell genomes, went into each replicate PCR. Purified libraries were measured with a Qubit 3.0 fluorometer, size-checked on a Bioanalyzer 2100, and measured again with the KAPA Library Quantification kit. Every immunoSEQ 96-well plate was sequenced on a separate single-read 150-cycle Illumina NextSeq 550 flow cell. In the authors' own workflow: Because the immunoSEQ output held only junctional sequences and lacked quality scores, the filtering could not match the filtering applied to full-length reads. To assign V/J genes and CDR3, sequences were annotated against IMGT germline references using PyIR, a Python wrapper for IgBLAST v1.9. Reads with weak V/J assignments (E-value above 1e-6), missing CDR3, stop codons, out-of-frame junctions, or ambiguous translated residues were removed. V3J clonotypes were defined as sequences sharing an identical inferred V gene, J gene, and CDR3 amino acid sequence. The percentage overlap between two repertoires was calculated by dividing the number of shared unique clonotypes by the size of the smaller repertoire. RTK rarefaction, the Chao1 estimator, and Recon v2.1 estimates of unobserved clonotypes were used to assess repertoire richness. For all TCRbeta clonotypes obtained by the gDNA method from a handful of donors, generation probabilities were computed with OLGA. Not all clones reach the TCRdb copy of this immuneACCESS table, which keeps in-frame sequences only. Checked studies attribute under half of the gap to unresolved V genes and leave the rest unexplained. D and trimming come from the DNA, and the V and J calls and clone size come from that table. This sample is represented by roughly 590,000 clones; less than 97% of them were singletons. 0.095% to 0.12% of the sample is in the top ten clones.

CD8 naive samples were obtained by positive selection for CCR7 among CD45RO-negative cells, yielding a CD45RA+CCR7+ population from which TemRA cells were excluded. Donors were healthy HIV-negative adults with no recently reported acute infections or vaccinations. All donors were Caucasian adults living in Nashville, Tennessee, USA. Blood was obtained by leukapheresis, after which PBMCs were separated by Ficoll-Histopaque density gradient centrifugation and cryopreserved in liquid nitrogen vapor phase. Purity and quantity of every magnetically sorted T cell population were checked by analytical flow cytometry. From each sorted fraction, genomic DNA was isolated and quantified by UV absorbance on a Nanodrop 2000c. The CDR3 spans 16 residues, from the cysteine through the phenylalanine. The DNA shown is the 48-base CDR3, in frame from base 1. The V end gives up 11 bases and the J end 5 bases, leaving 19 bases in the junction not matched to a gene. CDR1 and CDR2, looked up from the germline V gene, are SNHLY and FYNNEI.

The clonotype originates from a woman in her twenties or thirties in good health. The sequenced sample was naive CD8+ T cells sorted from blood. The cell subset or site label on this specimen signifies: CD45RA+CCR7+. The chain is made from TRBV2 and TRBJ1-2, with TRBD1 matching 8 junction bases. The nucleotide sequence is TGTGCCTACTACCGGAGACAGGGGTCCCTCGATTATGGCTACACCTTC. The encoded protein is CAYYRRQGSLDYGYTF. Reference TRBV2 and TRBJ1-2 genes cover what lies past the CDR3, so the full variable domain is EPEVTQTPSHQVTQMGQEVILRCVPISNHLYFYWYRQILGQKVEFLVSFYNNEISEKSEIFDDQFSVERPDGSNFTLKIRSTKLEDSAMYFCAYYRRQGSLDYGYTFGSGTRLTVV.